This is a list of T cell receptor beta chains from one sample in a study of blood T cell repertoires in COVID-19. Method: immunoSEQ multiplex PCR; TCRdb's copy keeps in-frame clones and lacks some. The data show about 180,000 clones, with about four fifths seen just once and around 7% held by the top ten. Sequenced material: peripheral blood. The receptors come from a man between 65 and 80 years old with active or convalescent COVID-19. The CDR3 runs from the conserved cysteine through the conserved F or W. D genes are given only for firm matches. Size values are once, few and many counts, or a class for expanded clones, and some rows have none.

V gene	J gene	D gene	clone size	CDR3 DNA	CDR3 protein
TRBV6-5	TRBJ1-1	-	few	TGTGCCAGCAGTTATGATTTGAGGGGCGGGAAAGCTTTCTTT	CASSYDLRGGKAFF
TRBV29-1	TRBJ2-1	TRBD2	once	TGCAGCGCCGCGTCGGCTAGCGGGAGGAGAAGGGAGCAGTTCTTC	CSAASASGRRREQFF
TRBV3-1/TRBV3-2	TRBJ2-2	TRBD2	-	TGTGCCAGCAGCCCATCCGAGCGGGGGGGTAACACCGGGGAGCTGTTTTTT	CASSPSERGGNTGELFF
TRBV12-3/TRBV12-4	TRBJ2-1	TRBD2	few	TGTGCCAGCAGTTTTACGGGGGGTGAGCAGTTCTTC	CASSFTGGEQFF
TRBV19	TRBJ1-1	-	-	TGTGCCAGTAGCGACGGACAGTTGAACACTGAAGCTTTCTTT	CASSDGQLNTEAFF
TRBV4-1	TRBJ2-4	TRBD2	-	TGCGCCAGCAGCCAAGGGGTCGGTGCTAGCGGGAGTAGGGACATTCAGTACTTC	CASSQGVGASGSRDIQYF
TRBV6-2/TRBV6-3	TRBJ2-3	-	-	TGTGCCAGCAGCGCGGGGACAGTTGAGGGAGATACGCAGTATTTT	CASSAGTVEGDTQYF
TRBV25-1	TRBJ1-2	-	-	TGTGCCAGCAGTAGCGGGGGATCTTTACGCTACACCTTC	CASSSGGSLRYTF
TRBV19	TRBJ1-1	-	-	TGTGCCAGTAGTACGATCTCGAGAGGCCTCAGGAACACTGAAGCTTTCTTT	CASSTISRGLRNTEAFF
TRBV2	TRBJ2-5	-	-	TGTGCCAGCAGTGAGGCGGCCCAAGGAAAGACCCAGTACTTC	CASSEAAQGKTQYF
TRBV12-3/TRBV12-4	TRBJ1-1	-	-	TGTGCCAGCAGTTTATCTTCCGAAGCTTTCTTT	CASSLSSEAFF
TRBV29-1	TRBJ1-2	TRBD1	-	TGCAGCGTTGAAGATAGGGGGACAGTGCTTTCGATCCCTCGACTTAACTATGGCTACACCTTC	CSVEDRGTVLSIPRLNYGYTF
TRBV2	TRBJ1-4	TRBD1	few	TGTGCCTCACAGGGGGCAGGTGAAAAACTGTTTTTT	CASQGAGEKLFF
TRBV7-2	TRBJ2-7	-	-	TGTGCCAGCAGCTTACCGGGGAAGTCCTACGAGCAGTACTTC	CASSLPGKSYEQYF
TRBV28	TRBJ1-1	-	-	TGTGCCAGCAGTTTACCTATCCTTGCTGAAGCTTTCTTT	CASSLPILAEAFF
TRBV30	TRBJ1-2	TRBD1	few	TGTGCCTCCTCCATACAGGGGGGTGGCTACACCTTC	CASSIQGGGYTF
TRBV30	TRBJ1-1	TRBD1	-	TGTGCCTGGAGTTTAGGACAGGTGAACACTGAAGCTTTCTTT	CAWSLGQVNTEAFF
TRBV7-7	TRBJ2-3	-	-	TGTGCTAGCAGTACTGTATCCACAGATACGCAGTATTTT	CASSTVSTDTQYF
TRBV19	TRBJ1-3	-	-	TGTGCCAGTAGTATACTCTGGACATCCCGCTCTGGAAACACCATATATTTT	CASSILWTSRSGNTIYF
TRBV5-1	TRBJ1-4	-	-	TGCGCCAGCAGCCCCGCCCCACAGGATGAAAAACTGTTTTTT	CASSPAPQDEKLFF
TRBV9	TRBJ2-3	-	once	TGTGCCAGCAGCGCTGAGAGCTTTCGCACAGATACGCAGTATTTT	CASSAESFRTDTQYF
TRBV11-2	TRBJ2-2	TRBD2	-	TGTGCCAGCAGCCCCCGGGCTAGCGGGAGTGGCGGGGAGCTGTTTTTT	CASSPRASGSGGELFF
TRBV19	TRBJ1-2	TRBD1	-	TGTGCCAGTAGTTTACACAGGGGCCCGAACTATGGCTACACCTTC	CASSLHRGPNYGYTF
TRBV28	TRBJ2-7	TRBD1	-	TGTGCCAGCAGTTCGGGACAGGGGATCTACGAGCAGTACTTC	CASSSGQGIYEQYF
TRBV11-2	TRBJ1-4	-	-	TGTGCCAGCAGCTTGAATACAGCGGCAACTAATGAAAAACTGTTTTTT	CASSLNTAATNEKLFF
TRBV5-4	TRBJ2-1	-	-	TGTGCCAGCAGCTTGGTAGCAGGACCTAGCGATGAGCAGTTCTTC	CASSLVAGPSDEQFF